The present entry profiles one T cell receptor (beta chain) with its context. Its specificity is unknown. These data are taken from a study of cytomegalovirus exposure and HLA in healthy donors. Findings of the study overall: Through in vitro validation, a few CMV-associated chains were shown to be specific for CMV antigens.

Looked up from germline, CDR1 is MGHDK and CDR2 is SYGVNS. The CDR3 is 15 amino acids. Deletions cut 2 bases from V and 0 bases from J, with 9 bases between. Both 60 Vbeta primers and 13 Jbeta primers went into the PCR. Data came from immunoSEQ multiplex PCR; TCRdb stores just in-frame clones and leaves some out. This table holds about 160,000 clones, less than 85% found once. The receptor was derived from a man aged 35 to 55 in good health and CMV-seronegative. The sequenced material came from PBMCs. V is TRBV25-1 and J is TRBJ2-3; D unresolved. The CDR3 nucleotides read TGTGCCAGCAGTGAACAGGAACTTAGCACAGATACGCAGTATTTT. Encoded protein: CASSEQELSTDTQYF.